This TCR beta chain derives from a study of OX40 agonist ivuxolimab in advanced cancers. Background on the whole study: Ivuxolimab was an agonistic, fully human IgG2 monoclonal antibody directed against OX40 (CD134), a costimulatory receptor. Peripheral TCRbeta sequencing was intended to test whether TCR sequence diversity was altered and clonal T-cell expansion was caused by ivuxolimab. Intravenous ivuxolimab was administered to patients every 2 weeks at six dose levels: 0.01, 0.1, 0.3, 1.5, 3 and 10 mg/kg. Patients were allowed to have had prior anti-PD-1, anti-PD-L1 or anti-CTLA-4 therapy, and approximately 43% of the dose-escalation patients had previously received checkpoint inhibitors. Among the approximately 54 dose-escalation patients, about 19 had hepatocellular carcinoma, about 15 melanoma, 9 renal cell carcinoma and 9 head and neck cancer. Three dose-escalation patients achieved partial responses, one with hepatocellular carcinoma and two with cutaneous melanoma. The paper describes the monotherapy dose-escalation part (N of about 55 patients) of the phase I trial of ivuxolimab. In the dose-escalation cohort, around four fifths of patients were male, and the mean age was approximately 60 years with a range of roughly 20 to 85. Overall study results and their limits: The antigen specificity of the peripheral T cells that underwent clonal expansion was not determined. After ivuxolimab, more expanded clones were found on average in CD8+ T cells than in CD4+ T cells. Low levels of normalized T-cell clonal expansion were also seen in some patients who did not respond. In partial responders in the 0.1-3.0 mg/kg groups, normalized peripheral clonal expansion was found to be among the lowest, especially among CD8+ T cells. At doses of 0.1 to 3.0 mg/kg, clonal expansion of both CD4+ and CD8+ blood T cells was observed from baseline to week 6.

V lost 4 bases and J lost 0 bases; the stretch between them is 13 bases long. Its CDR3 holds 16 amino acids, cysteine through phenylalanine. The entry retains the CDR3 DNA only, 48 bases that are in frame from base 1. CDR1 MGHRA and CDR2 YSYEKL are derived from the germline V gene. About this clone: Its antigen is currently not known. No base quality information exists; no much larger clone differs at one position.

Patients with autoimmune disease history or receiving systemic immunosuppression were excluded from the trial. Peripheral blood for TCR sequencing was collected from all dose cohorts at baseline, on cycle 4 day 1, and on cycle 7 day 1. The samples were drawn from a first-in-human, open-label, multicenter phase I dose-escalation trial of ivuxolimab. Adults with locally advanced or metastatic head and neck squamous cell, hepatocellular, melanoma or renal cell carcinoma were enrolled in the trial. Before TCR sequencing, CD4+ T cells and CD8+ T cells were sorted from peripheral blood as separate populations. Genomic DNA was isolated from the sorted cells so that the TCRbeta CDR3 region could be sequenced. The immunoSEQ Assay was used to sequence the TCRbeta CDR3 regions. TCRdb provides this immuneACCESS table in a form limited to in-frame rearrangements. Some clones are lacking; in checked studies, under half of them reflect an unresolved V gene, and why the rest are absent is not known. This sample is represented by approximately 58,000 clones; approximately 88% of them were singletons. The biggest ten clones account for about 3.5% of the sample.

This receptor chain uses TRBV4-1 and TRBJ1-3; no D gene can be assigned with confidence. Material: CD4+ or CD8+ T cells sorted from blood, obtained in a trial of the OX40 agonist ivuxolimab. This TCR was sampled from an adult with an advanced solid tumor such as melanoma, head and neck, liver or kidney cancer. The base sequence is TGCGCCAGCAGCCTGACCTCCAGACTCTCTGGAAACACCATATATTTT. It is translated as CASSLTSRLSGNTIYF.